Listed here are 21 T cell receptor beta chains from one sample, sequenced in a study of metastatic and nonmetastatic thyroid tumors. Patients were all untreated before their thyroid surgery. TCRdb re-analyzed the PCR reads through MiXCR. The profile shows around 28,000 clones, about 16% of them singletons. The sequencing input was blood. These receptors were taken from a female donor with papillary thyroid cancer or a benign thyroid nodule (not recorded which). Some clones in this sample may be carry-over from other donors' samples.

Ten or more counts support this clone. V usage is TRBV27 and J usage is TRBJ2-1, with TRBD1 matching 9 bases. The CDR3 runs 18 residues. Germline loops: CDR1 MNHEY, CDR2 SMNVEV (reference sequence). J lost 0 bases, V lost 10 bases, and 16 bases had no gene match. The CDR3 sequence is CAITYRGLKPSSYNEQFF. The CDR3 region has the DNA TGTGCCATCACCTACAGGGGGCTGAAGCCCTCCTCCTACAATGAGCAGTTCTTC.

V and J are TRBV12-3 or TRBV12-4 and TRBJ2-6; D gene uncertain. The CDR3 has 14 amino acids. V was clipped by 3 bases and J by 1 base, with 4 bases between them. The CDR3 reads CASSFSSGANVLTF. The DNA of the CDR3 is TGTGCCAGCAGTTTTAGTTCTGGGGCCAACGTCCTGACTTTC.

This clone is medium-sized (0.01 to 0.1%). The V and J genes are TRBV27 and TRBJ2-7; TRBD2 matches at 8 bases. CDR1 MNHEY and CDR2 SMNVEV come from the germline V gene (reference sequence). The V gene end was trimmed by 1 base and the J gene end by 6 bases; junction bases not matched to a gene: 11. There are 16 residues in the CDR3. The CDR3 reads CASSLFAGGGTVEQYF. For the CDR3, the DNA is TGTGCCAGCAGTTTATTCGCCGGGGGGGGGACCGTCGAGCAGTACTTC.

This clone was counted ten times or more. The chain recombines TRBV7-3 with TRBJ2-3; 9 bases are a match to TRBD2. Germline values: CDR1 SGHTA, CDR2 FQGTGA. This CDR3 comprises 17 residues. Trimming at V came to 0 bases and at J to 3 bases, leaving 7 bases not matched to a gene. The DNA for the CDR3 is TGTGCCAGCAGCTTAACGGGACTAGCCGAAAGGACAGATACGCAGTATTTT. Its translation: CASSLTGLAERTDTQYF.

This rearrangement joins TRBV9 to TRBJ2-3; D gene unclear. V was shortened by 0 bases and J by 2 bases, with 7 bases between the two germline ends. Germline CDR1 SGDLS, CDR2 YYNGEE. This CDR3 has 14 residues. The CDR3 protein is CASSVAGFTDTQYF. CDR3 nucleotides: TGTGCCAGCAGCGTAGCCGGGTTCACAGATACGCAGTATTTT.

The J gene is TRBJ2-7, the V gene TRBV10-3; the match to TRBD2 covers 9 bases. The CDR3 runs 14 residues. V was clipped by 7 bases and J by 0 bases; unmatched bases: 4. Germline CDR1 reads ENHRY; CDR2 reads SYGVKD. The CDR3 spells CAINSGGSSYEQYF. The CDR3 DNA follows: TGTGCCATCAATAGCGGGGGAAGCTCCTACGAGCAGTACTTC.

Ten or more counts support this clone. This chain links TRBV6-6 with TRBJ1-2; D not certain. Trimming cost V 1 base and J 0 bases, with 9 bases left between them. Germline V gene lookup returns CDR1 MNHNY and CDR2 SVGAGI (reference sequence). The length of the CDR3 is 15 residues. The chain's CDR3 is CASSYLASSNYGYTF. CDR3 DNA: TGTGCCAGCAGTTACTTGGCCAGCTCTAACTATGGCTACACCTTC.

This clone was found once. A much larger clone differs from this one at a single base, so this may be a read error. The genes are TRBV4-2 and TRBJ2-2; 8 bases align to TRBD2. Germline assignment: CDR1 LGHNA and CDR2 YNFKEQ. This CDR3 is 17 amino acids long. The CDR3 DNA is TGTGCCAGCAGCCCACGTCGCTCGGGGGGGGCTGCCGGGGATCTGTTTTTT. Amino acid sequence: CASSPRRSGGAAGDLFF.

This clone has more than one count but fewer than ten. It may be a read error: a sequence one base away is much more abundant. This chain connects TRBV7-3 to TRBJ2-3, with 8 bases aligning to TRBD1. From germline, CDR1 is SGHTA and CDR2 FQGTGA. V lost 2 bases to trimming and J lost 5 bases; unmatched junction nucleotides: 12. The CDR3 is made up of 17 amino acids. In DNA form, the CDR3 reads TGTGCCAGCAGCTTATTTACGGGGGACAGGTCTAAAGATACGCAGTATTTT. Protein sequence: CASSLFTGDRSKDTQYF.

By share, this clone ranks as medium-sized. The chain joins TRBV6-5 to TRBJ1-5; D may be TRBD1 (6 bases). CDR3 size: 14 residues. Trimming cost V 0 bases and J 7 bases, with 10 bases left between them. The germline CDR1 and CDR2 sequences are MNHEY and SVGAGI. In DNA, the CDR3 is TGTGCCAGCAGTTACTCGGGGGGACAACAGCCCCAGCATTTT. This translates into CASSYSGGQQPQHF.

The genes are TRBV10-3 and TRBJ1-1; D gene uncertain. The CDR3 covers 13 residues. Deletions cut 2 bases from V and 8 bases from J, with 12 bases between. CDR1 is ENHRY and CDR2 is SYGVKD in the germline V gene. The chain's CDR3 is CAISEVVPPEAFF. The CDR3 coding sequence is TGTGCCATCAGTGAGGTAGTCCCTCCGGAAGCTTTCTTT.

This clone showed up just a few times. Being one base from a much bigger clone, this may be a read error. The sample holds other DNA sequences that translate to the same CDR3. The gene calls are TRBV12-3 or TRBV12-4 and TRBJ2-3; a possible D gene is TRBD1 (5 bases). The CDR3 covers 13 residues. Deletions cut 2 bases from V and 12 bases from J, with 15 bases between. CDR3 residues: CASSLSGRGTQYF. The CDR3 region has the DNA TGTGCCAGCAGTTTATCAGGGCGAGGTACACAGTATTTT.

This clone was detected ten times or more. The rearrangement uses TRBV20-1 and TRBJ2-1; 9 bases fit TRBD1. Germline-derived CDR1 and CDR2 are DFQATT and SNEGSKA (reference sequence). With 0 bases clipped from V and 15 bases from J, the junction kept 9 bases outside the gene matches. This CDR3 is built from 13 residues. CDR3 residues: CSARDPGTGSLFF. CDR3 nucleotide sequence: TGCAGTGCTAGAGATCCGGGGACAGGGAGTCTGTTCTTC.

In this sample, this clone turned up a few times. V is TRBV19 and J is TRBJ2-7; D is ambiguous. Trimming stripped 7 bases from V and 6 bases from J, with 19 bases between. Germline lookup yields CDR1 LNHDA and CDR2 SQIVND (reference sequence). The CDR3 has 14 residues. The CDR3 sequence is CASNPGYGSFEQYF. As DNA, the CDR3 is TGTGCCAGTAACCCCGGATATGGGTCTTTCGAGCAGTACTTC. The full variable domain, in which reference TRBV19 and TRBJ2-7 provide the parts outside the CDR3, is DGGITQSPKYLFRKEGQNVTLSCEQNLNHDAMYWYRQDPGQGLRLIYYSQIVNDFQKGDIAEGYSVSREKKESFPLTVTSAQKNPTAFYLCASNPGYGSFEQYFGPGTRLTVT.

In its sample, this clone was seen many times. The sample has other DNA sequences that encode this CDR3 too. The chain combines TRBV11-2 with TRBJ2-3, with 8 nucleotides matching TRBD2. V lost 5 bases and J lost 8; bases outside the gene matches: 9. The CDR3 sequence is 14 residues long. Germline CDR1 and CDR2: SGHAT and FQNNGV. The CDR3 here is CASSPGGAGGTQYF. Written as DNA, the CDR3 is TGTGCCAGCAGCCCCGGAGGCGCGGGGGGTACGCAGTATTTT.

V gene TRBV2 combines with J gene TRBJ2-3, with TRBD1 identical over 10 bases. CDR3 size: 15 residues. From germline, CDR1 is SNHLY and CDR2 FYNNEI. J lost 4 bases, V lost 7 bases, and 8 bases had no gene match. The chain's CDR3 is CASKYDRGQSDTQYF. Written as DNA, the CDR3 is TGTGCCAGCAAATACGACAGGGGGCAGTCAGATACGCAGTATTTT.

This clone was seen many times. The chain has TRBV18 and TRBJ2-1, with 10 bases matching TRBD1. Germline V gene sequence: CDR1 KGHSH, CDR2 LQKENI. With V trimmed by 2 bases and J by 8 bases, 6 bases remained unmatched. The CDR3 extends over 15 amino acids. CDR3 in amino acids: CASSPGDRGRHEQFF. The DNA for the CDR3 is TGTGCCAGCTCACCAGGCGACAGGGGGCGACATGAGCAGTTCTTC.

V is TRBV12-3 or TRBV12-4 and J is TRBJ1-2; D is unclear. V lost 5 bases, J lost 2 bases, and 12 bases lay in between. The CDR3 extends over 14 amino acids. The CDR3 protein is CASSLPTPNYGYTF. CDR3 DNA: TGTGCCAGCAGTCTCCCGACACCGAACTATGGCTACACCTTC.

This clone has more than one count but fewer than ten. The chain employs TRBV18 and TRBJ2-3; 8 bases fit TRBD2. The junction had 10 bases not matched to a gene; V was cut back by 1 base and J by 4 bases. There are 17 residues in the CDR3. Per the germline V gene, CDR1 is KGHSH and CDR2 is LQKENI. CDR3: CASSPLTAGGRADTQYF. DNA of the CDR3: TGTGCCAGCTCACCACTAACGGCGGGGGGCCGGGCAGATACGCAGTATTTT.

In its sample, this clone was seen many times. CDR3 region: CASWSKFRDLSSGNTIYF. The DNA of the CDR3 is TGTGCCAGCTGGTCAAAATTTAGGGACTTGAGCTCTGGAAACACCATATATTTT. The chain recombines TRBV6-5 with TRBJ1-3; D possibly corresponds to TRBD1 (5 bases). The CDR3 covers 18 residues. The germline CDR1 and CDR2 sequences are MNHEY and SVGAGI. The germline V and J ends were trimmed by 8 bases and 0 bases, with 23 bases remaining between them.

With respect to this clone: Germline is not matched at one junction end, which may reflect a read error. The V call is TRBV7-2, the J call TRBJ2-7; TRBD1 matches at 8 bases. From germline, CDR1 is SGHTA and CDR2 FQGNSA. This CDR3 has 14 amino acids. The DNA of the CDR3 is TGTGCCAGCAGCCTAGCGTGGACAGGGTGGGAGCAGTACTTC. As protein: CASSLAWTGWEQYF.